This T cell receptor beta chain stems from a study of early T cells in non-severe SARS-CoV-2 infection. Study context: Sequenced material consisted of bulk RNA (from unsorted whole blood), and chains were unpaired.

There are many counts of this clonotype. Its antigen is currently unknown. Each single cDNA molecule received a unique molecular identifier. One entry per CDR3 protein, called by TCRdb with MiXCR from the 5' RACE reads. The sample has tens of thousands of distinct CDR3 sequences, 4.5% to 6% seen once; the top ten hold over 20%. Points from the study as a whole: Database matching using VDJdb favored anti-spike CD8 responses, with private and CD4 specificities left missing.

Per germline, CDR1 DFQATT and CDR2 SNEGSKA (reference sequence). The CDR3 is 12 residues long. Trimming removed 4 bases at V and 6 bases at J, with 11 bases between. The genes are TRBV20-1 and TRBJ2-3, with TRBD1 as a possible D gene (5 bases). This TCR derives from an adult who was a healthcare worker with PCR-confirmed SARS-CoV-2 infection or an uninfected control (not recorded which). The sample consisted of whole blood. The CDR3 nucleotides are TGCAGTGCTACCCTCAACAGGGATACGCAGTATTTT. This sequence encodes CSATLNRDTQYF.